One and the same sample provided the 10 T cell receptor beta chains below, sequenced in a study of tumor-infiltrating lymphocytes in localized non-small cell lung cancer. The data were produced by immunoSEQ multiplex PCR, yet TCRdb's version contains in-frame clones alone and is incomplete. Here the sample spans 20,000 to 25,000 clones, 80% being singletons. Sequencing used lung tumor tissue. These receptors originate from a human donor with non-small cell lung cancer.

In this sample, this clone turned up once. The chain employs TRBV7-2 and TRBJ2-1; D call uncertain. The CDR3 is 11 residues long. V lost 5 bases, J lost 4 bases, and 3 bases lay in between. Per germline, CDR1 SGHTA and CDR2 FQGNSA. The CDR3 region has the DNA TGTGCCAGCAGCCCATACAATGAGCAGTTCTTC. Protein: CASSPYNEQFF.

The chain is built from TRBV4-1 and TRBJ2-1, with D possibly TRBD2 on 5 matching bases. Per the germline V gene, CDR1 is MGHRA and CDR2 is YSYEKL. There are 15 residues in the CDR3. V shed 0 bases and J shed 3 bases, with 9 bases lying between them. The CDR3 DNA follows: TGCGCCAGCAGCCAAGAACACGACTACTACAATGAGCAGTTCTTC. Its translation is CASSQEHDYYNEQFF.

DNA of the CDR3: TGTGCCAGCAGCCCGACCGGGACTAGCGTTTCCTACGAGCAGTACTTC. The encoded protein is CASSPTGTSVSYEQYF. This chain joins TRBV5-4 and TRBJ2-7; 10 nucleotides agree with TRBD2. Germline V gene data show CDR1 as SGHNT and CDR2 as YYREEE (reference sequence). V was pared by 4 bases and J by 1 base, with 8 bases of the junction left unmatched. The CDR3 loop spans 16 amino acids.

The rearrangement joins TRBV29-1 to TRBJ2-7, with 7 bases matching TRBD2. This CDR3 contains 11 residues. With V trimmed by 5 bases and J by 4 bases, 2 bases remained unmatched. From germline, CDR1 is SQVTM and CDR2 ANQGSEA. For the CDR3, the DNA is TGCAGCGTTCGGGAGGAGTACGAGCAGTACTTC. This gives the protein CSVREEYEQYF.

J is TRBJ2-4 and V is TRBV28; D possibly corresponds to TRBD1 (6 bases). Germline CDR1 MDHEN, CDR2 SYDVKM. There are 19 residues in the CDR3. Between the trimmed V and J ends, which lost 3 bases and 3 bases, there was a span of 24 bases. The CDR3 loop reads CASSLFWGPKGLGKNIQYF. The CDR3, as DNA: TGTGCCAGCAGTTTGTTCTGGGGGCCTAAGGGTCTAGGCAAAAACATTCAGTACTTC.

The J gene is TRBJ1-1, the V gene TRBV7-9; D is ambiguous. Trimming took off 5 bases at V and 0 bases at J, with 22 bases between the two ends. CDR1 is SEHNR and CDR2 is FQNEAQ in the germline V gene (reference sequence). This CDR3 is built from 18 residues. CDR3 in amino acids: CASSPSVRESPMNTEAFF. Here the CDR3 DNA reads TGTGCCAGCAGCCCTAGTGTCCGGGAAAGCCCCATGAACACTGAAGCTTTCTTT.

As DNA, the CDR3 is TGTGCCAGCAGCTTTGGACTAGCGGCCTCCAATGAGCAGTTCTTC. Translation gives CASSFGLAASNEQFF. This sequence joins TRBV11-3 and TRBJ2-1; 10 nucleotides match TRBD2. Germline lookup yields CDR1 SGHNT and CDR2 YENEEA. The ends lost 3 bases at V and 6 bases at J; junction bases unmatched: 5. The CDR3 contains 15 residues.

Sample share makes this clone medium-sized. This chain uses TRBV27 with TRBJ1-2; 11 bases fit TRBD1. Looked up from germline, CDR1 is MNHEY and CDR2 is SMNVEV (reference sequence). The CDR3 consists of 16 residues. Unmatched junction bases numbered 7, after V lost 3 bases and J lost 4 bases. CDR3 loop: CASSFRGTGGSYGYTF. The CDR3 nucleotides read TGTGCCAGCAGTTTTCGAGGGACAGGGGGGAGCTATGGCTACACCTTC.

This rearrangement joins TRBV7-8 to TRBJ1-1; no clear D. The CDR3 loop spans 13 amino acids. V was pared by 1 base and J by 0 bases, with 3 bases between. Germline values: CDR1 SGHVS, CDR2 FQNEAQ. The CDR3 region is CASSLDVNTEAFF. The CDR3, as DNA: TGTGCCAGCAGCTTAGATGTGAACACTGAAGCTTTCTTT. Filled out from reference TRBV7-8 and TRBJ1-1, the complete variable domain reads GAGVSQSPRYKVAKRGQDVALRCDPISGHVSLFWYQQALGQGPEFLTYFQNEAQLDKSGLPSDRFFAERPEGSVSTLKIQRTQQEDSAVYLCASSLDVNTEAFFGQGTRLTVV.

The table lists this clone with a count of one. The chain links TRBV5-1 to TRBJ2-5, with 7 bases matching TRBD1. This CDR3 is 15 amino acids long. The ends lost 0 bases at V and 2 bases at J; junction bases unmatched: 4. The germline gives CDR1 SGHRS, CDR2 YFSETQ. CDR3 DNA sequence: TGCGCCAGCAGCTTGGGATCGACAGGGCAAGAGACCCAGTACTTC. It specifies CASSLGSTGQETQYF.